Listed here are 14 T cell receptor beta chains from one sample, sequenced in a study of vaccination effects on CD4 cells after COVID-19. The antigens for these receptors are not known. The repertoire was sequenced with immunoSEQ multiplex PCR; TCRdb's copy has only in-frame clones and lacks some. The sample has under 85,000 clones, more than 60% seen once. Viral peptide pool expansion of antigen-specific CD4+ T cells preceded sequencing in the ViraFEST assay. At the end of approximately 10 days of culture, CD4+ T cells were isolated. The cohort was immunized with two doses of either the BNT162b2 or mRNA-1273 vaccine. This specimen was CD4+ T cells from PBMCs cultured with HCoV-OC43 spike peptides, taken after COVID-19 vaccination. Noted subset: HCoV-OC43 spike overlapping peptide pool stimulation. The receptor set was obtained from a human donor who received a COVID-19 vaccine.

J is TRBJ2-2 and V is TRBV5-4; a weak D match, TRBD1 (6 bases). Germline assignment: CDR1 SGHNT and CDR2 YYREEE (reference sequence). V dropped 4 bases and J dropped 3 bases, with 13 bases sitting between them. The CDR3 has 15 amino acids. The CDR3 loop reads CASSPGRGYTGELFF. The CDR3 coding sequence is TGTGCCAGCAGCCCTGGAAGGGGGTACACCGGGGAGCTGTTTTTT.

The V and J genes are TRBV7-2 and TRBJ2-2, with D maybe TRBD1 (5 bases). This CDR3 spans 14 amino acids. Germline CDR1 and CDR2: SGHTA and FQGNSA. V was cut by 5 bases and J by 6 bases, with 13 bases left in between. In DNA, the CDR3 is TGTGCCAGCAGCAAACGGACACGGCCCGGGGAGCTGTTTTTT. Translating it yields CASSKRTRPGELFF.

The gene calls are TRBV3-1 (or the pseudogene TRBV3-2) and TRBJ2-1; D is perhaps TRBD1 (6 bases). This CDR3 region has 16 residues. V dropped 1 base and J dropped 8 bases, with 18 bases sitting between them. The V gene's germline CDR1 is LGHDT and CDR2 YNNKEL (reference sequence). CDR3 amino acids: CASSQAIGTRGDEQFF. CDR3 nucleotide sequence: TGTGCCAGCAGCCAAGCGATCGGGACAAGAGGCGATGAGCAGTTCTTC.

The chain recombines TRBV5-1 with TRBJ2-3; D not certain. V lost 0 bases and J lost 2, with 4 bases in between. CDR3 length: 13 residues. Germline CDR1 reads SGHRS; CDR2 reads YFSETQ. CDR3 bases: TGCGCCAGCAGCTTGGGACCCACAGATACGCAGTATTTT. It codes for CASSLGPTDTQYF. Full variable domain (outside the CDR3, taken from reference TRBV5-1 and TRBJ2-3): KAGVTQTPRYLIKTRGQQVTLSCSPISGHRSVSWYQQTPGQGLQFLFEYFSETQRNKGNFPGRFSGRQFSNSRSEMNVSTLELGDSALYLCASSLGPTDTQYFGPGTRLTVL.

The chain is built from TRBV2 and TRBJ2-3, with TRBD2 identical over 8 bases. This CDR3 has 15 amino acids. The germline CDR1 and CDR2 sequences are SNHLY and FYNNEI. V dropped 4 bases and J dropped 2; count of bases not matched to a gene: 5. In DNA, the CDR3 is TGTGCCAGCAGTGTCTTAGCGGGGACCACAGATACGCAGTATTTT. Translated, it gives CASSVLAGTTDTQYF.

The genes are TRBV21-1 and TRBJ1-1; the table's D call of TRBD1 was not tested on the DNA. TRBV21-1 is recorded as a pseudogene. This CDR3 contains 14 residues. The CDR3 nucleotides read TGTGCCAGCGTCCTAAGGGGCGCGGACACTGAAGCTTTCTTT. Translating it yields CASVLRGADTEAFF.

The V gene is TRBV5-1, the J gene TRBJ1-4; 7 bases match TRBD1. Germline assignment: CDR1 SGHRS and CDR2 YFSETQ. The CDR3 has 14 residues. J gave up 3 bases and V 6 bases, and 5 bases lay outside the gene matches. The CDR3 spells CASKIGTANEKLFF. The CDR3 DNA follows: TGCGCCAGCAAGATCGGGACAGCTAATGAAAAACTGTTTTTT.

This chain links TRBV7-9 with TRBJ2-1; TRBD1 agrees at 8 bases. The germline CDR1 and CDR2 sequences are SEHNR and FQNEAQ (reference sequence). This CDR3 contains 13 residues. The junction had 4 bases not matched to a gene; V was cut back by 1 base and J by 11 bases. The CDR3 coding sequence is TGTGCCAGCAGCTTAGAGACAGGGGTTAAGCAGTTCTTC. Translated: CASSLETGVKQFF.

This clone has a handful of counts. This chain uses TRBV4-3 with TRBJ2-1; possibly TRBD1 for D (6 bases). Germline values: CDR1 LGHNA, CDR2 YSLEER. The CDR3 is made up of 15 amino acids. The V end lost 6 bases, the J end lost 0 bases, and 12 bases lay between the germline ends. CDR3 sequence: CASRKGVDSYNEQFF. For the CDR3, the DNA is TGCGCCAGCAGAAAGGGGGTGGACTCCTACAATGAGCAGTTCTTC.

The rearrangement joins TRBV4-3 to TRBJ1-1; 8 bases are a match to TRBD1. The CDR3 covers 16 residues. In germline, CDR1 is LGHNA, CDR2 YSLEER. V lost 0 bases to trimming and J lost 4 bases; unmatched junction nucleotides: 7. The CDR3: CASSQEQARGPTEAFF. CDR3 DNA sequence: TGCGCCAGCAGCCAAGAACAGGCCAGGGGGCCCACTGAAGCTTTCTTT.

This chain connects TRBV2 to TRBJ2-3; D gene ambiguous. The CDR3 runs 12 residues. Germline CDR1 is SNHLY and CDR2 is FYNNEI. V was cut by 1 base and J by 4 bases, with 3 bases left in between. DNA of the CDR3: TGTGCCAGCAGTGAAGGAGCAGATACGCAGTATTTT. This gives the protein CASSEGADTQYF.

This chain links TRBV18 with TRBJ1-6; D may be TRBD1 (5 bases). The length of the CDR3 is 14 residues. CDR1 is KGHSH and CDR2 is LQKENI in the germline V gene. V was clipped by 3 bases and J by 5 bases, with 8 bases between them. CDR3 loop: CASSPVQDNSPLHF. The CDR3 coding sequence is TGTGCCAGCTCACCCGTACAGGATAATTCACCCCTCCACTTT. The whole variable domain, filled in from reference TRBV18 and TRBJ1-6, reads NAGVMQNPRHLVRRRGQEARLRCSPMKGHSHVYWYRQLPEEGLKFMVYLQKENIIDESGMPKERFSAEFPKEGPSILRIQQVVRGDSAAYFCASSPVQDNSPLHFGNGTRLTVT.

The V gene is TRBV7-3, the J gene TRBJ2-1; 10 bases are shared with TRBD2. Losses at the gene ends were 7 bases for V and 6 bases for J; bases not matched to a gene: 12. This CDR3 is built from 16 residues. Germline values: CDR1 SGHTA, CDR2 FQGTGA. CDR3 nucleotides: TGTGCCAGCACCCCTGAGGGGCTAGCGGGGGCCAATGAGCAGTTCTTC. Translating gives CASTPEGLAGANEQFF.

CDR3 region: CASSLDRVFETQYF. The CDR3 coding sequence is TGCGCCAGCAGCTTGGACAGGGTGTTCGAGACCCAGTACTTC. The V and J genes are TRBV5-1 and TRBJ2-5; D may be TRBD1 (6 bases). The CDR3 consists of 14 residues. Germline assignment: CDR1 SGHRS and CDR2 YFSETQ. V lost 0 bases to trimming and J lost 5 bases, with 11 bases between them.